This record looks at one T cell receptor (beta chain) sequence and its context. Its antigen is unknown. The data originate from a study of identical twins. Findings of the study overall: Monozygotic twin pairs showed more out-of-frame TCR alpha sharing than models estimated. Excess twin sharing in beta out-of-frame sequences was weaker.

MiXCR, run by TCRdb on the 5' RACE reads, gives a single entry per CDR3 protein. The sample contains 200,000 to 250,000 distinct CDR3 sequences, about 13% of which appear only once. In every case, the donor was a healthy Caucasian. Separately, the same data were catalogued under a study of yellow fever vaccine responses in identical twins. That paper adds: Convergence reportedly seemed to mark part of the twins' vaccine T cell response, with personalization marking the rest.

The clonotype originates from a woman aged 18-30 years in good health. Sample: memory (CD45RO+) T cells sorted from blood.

CDR3: CASSSDYRYSGANVLTF. CDR3 coding DNA: TGTGCCAGCAGCTCCGATTATCGGTACTCTGGGGCCAACGTCCTGACTTTC. The chain is built from TRBV11-2 and TRBJ2-6; D uncertain. CDR3 length equals 17 residues. With 4 bases removed from V and 0 bases from J, the gap between germline ends came to 13 bases. The germline V gene encodes CDR1 SGHAT and CDR2 FQNNGV. The entire variable domain, with the rest obtained from reference TRBV11-2 and TRBJ2-6, is as follows: EAGVAQSPRYKIIEKRQSVAFWCNPISGHATLYWYQQILGQGPKLLIQFQNNGVVDDSQLPKDRFSAERLKGVDSTLKIQPAKLEDSAVYLCASSSDYRYSGANVLTFGAGSRLTVL.